This TCR beta chain was captured in a study of T-cell reconstitution after alpha-beta-depleted transplantation in children. This clonotype was counted many times. Trimming stripped 3 bases from V and 0 bases from J, with 9 bases between. The CDR3 extends over 15 amino acids. Researchers prepared the TCRbeta library using unique molecular identifiers, the study reports. TCRdb independently ran MiXCR on the PCR reads; one entry per CDR3 protein. The data contain 140,000 or so distinct CDR3 sequences, about 9% of them singletons. Sample: PBMCs, mostly from graft donor cells, taken 180 days after TCRalphabeta/CD19-depleted stem cell transplant. The source of this sequence is a female patient between 2 and 15 years old who had a stem cell transplant for congenital amegakaryocytic thrombocytopenia, so the T cells may come from the graft donor. The chain employs TRBV12-3 or TRBV12-4 and TRBJ1-3; weak D call: TRBD1 (6 bases). CDR3 in DNA: TGTGCCAGCAGTTTGAGGGGGATCTCTGGAAACACCATATATTTT. Protein product: CASSLRGISGNTIYF.